The 3 T cell receptor beta chains given below trace back to one sample, sequenced in a study of regulatory T cells in long-lasting Graves disease. Through Arm-PCR of CDR3 regions and iRepertoire HTBI primers, TCR beta libraries were built. TCRdb redid the calling of the multiplex PCR reads with MiXCR, one entry per CDR3 protein. The data show hundreds of thousands of distinct CDR3 sequences, with roughly 15% seen just once and around a sixth held by the top ten. Documented time point: newly diagnosed GD, antithyroid drugs for less than 3 months. Making the TCR library involved RNA that had been extracted from PBMCs. The data were also submitted as part of a second study, on T cells in Graves' hyperthyroidism and ophthalmopathy.

The sequencing here drew on peripheral blood mononuclear cells (PBMCs), taken at new diagnosis, from a patient treated with antithyroid drugs. The receptor source for this set is a woman aged 25-40 years with Graves disease.

The genes are TRBV20-1 and TRBJ2-1; D gene unclear. Germline CDR1 is DFQATT and CDR2 is SNEGSKA (reference sequence). The CDR3 totals 12 residues. V dropped 3 bases and J dropped 6 bases, with 9 bases sitting between them. CDR3 DNA sequence: TGCAGTGCTAGGGAACAGCTCAATGAGCAGTTCTTC. Its translation: CSAREQLNEQFF.

In this sample, this clonotype turned up many times. The chain recombines TRBV11-3 with TRBJ2-1; TRBD2 matches at 8 bases. Germline assignment: CDR1 SGHNT and CDR2 YENEEA. This CDR3 region has 15 residues. V was pared by 1 base and J by 5 bases, with 4 bases of the junction left unmatched. CDR3 DNA sequence: TGTGCCAGCAGCTTAGTGGGGACTAGTGACAATGAGCAGTTCTTC. This gives the protein CASSLVGTSDNEQFF.

This clonotype was detected ten times or more. The chain is built from TRBV5-1 and TRBJ2-3; TRBD2 aligns across 10 bases. CDR1 is SGHRS, CDR2 YFSETQ, per germline. This CDR3 spans 16 amino acids. V dropped 6 bases and J dropped 0; count of bases not matched to a gene: 7. The CDR3 sequence: CASMRSSGRSTDTQYF. The CDR3 DNA sequence: TGCGCCAGCATGAGGAGTAGCGGGAGGAGCACAGATACGCAGTATTTT.